This T cell receptor (beta chain) was retrieved from a study of CD8+CD57+ T cells in acquired aplastic anemia. Study context: The sorted CD4+ and CD8+ cells yielded an average around 3.2 ug of DNA. Points from the study as a whole: A set of twenty-nine CD8+ CDR3 sequences was shared between patients and controls, and these sequences appeared highly expressed in patients. Statistical testing detected no significant gap in CD8+ Simpson's diversity between patients and controls.

Genomic DNA, serving as template, underwent TCR beta VDJ and CDR3 profiling. Each CDR3 protein is one row after TCRdb ran MiXCR on the reads. The repertoire consists of some 98,000 distinct CDR3 sequences, with around 62% occurring once and the leading ten covering over 55%. Of note for this clonotype: The antigen remains unidentified.

Germline values: CDR1 SEHNR, CDR2 FQNEAQ (reference sequence). The V and J ends lost 5 bases and 7 bases, in that order; junction bases with no gene match: 4. There are 12 residues in the CDR3. Patients selected for sequencing had displayed CD8+CD57+ cell expansion by flow cytometry. All patients had severe acquired aplastic anemia. The rearrangement links TRBV7-9 to TRBJ1-2; 7 nucleotides agree with TRBD1. The source is a human donor with aplastic anemia. Sequenced sample: sorted CD4+, CD8+, or CD8+CD57+ T cells (not recorded which) from PBMCs. The CDR3: CASSPGTVGYTF. CDR3 sequence (DNA): TGTGCCAGCAGCCCGGGGACAGTTGGCTACACCTTC.